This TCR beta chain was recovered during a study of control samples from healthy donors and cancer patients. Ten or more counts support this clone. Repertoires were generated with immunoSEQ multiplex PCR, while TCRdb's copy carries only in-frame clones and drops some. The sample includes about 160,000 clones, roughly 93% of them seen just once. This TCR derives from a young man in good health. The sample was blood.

CDR3 region: CASRNRLGTGVYGYTF. The CDR3 DNA reads TGCGCCAGCAGAAACCGGCTCGGGACAGGGGTCTATGGCTACACCTTC. This chain joins TRBV5-1 and TRBJ1-2; 10 positions agree with TRBD1. V was clipped by 5 bases and J by 4 bases; unmatched bases: 11. This CDR3 comprises 16 residues. CDR1 and CDR2 (germline): SGHRS, YFSETQ.